One and the same sample provided the 32 T cell receptor beta chains below, sequenced in a study of human T cells and chemical hapten exposure. TCRdb re-analysed the RACE reads in MiXCR, keeping a single row per CDR3 protein. This sample has roughly 380,000 distinct CDR3 sequences, with about 5.1% found just once. The time point was: pre-sensitization, week 0. Treatment given: therapeutic diphenylcyclopropenone sensitization with weekly scalp DPC. The source was whole blood, collected in connection with sensitization to the hapten diphenylcyclopropenone (DPC). The source is a woman between 50 and 59 years old with alopecia areata. Some clones in this sample may be carry-over from other donors' samples.

This clonotype was seen repeatedly, ten times or more. The V gene is TRBV20-1, the J gene TRBJ2-2; D ambiguous. The germline CDR1 and CDR2 sequences are DFQATT and SNEGSKA (reference sequence). V lost 3 bases and J lost 4, with 6 bases in between. This CDR3 spans 12 amino acids. The CDR3 sequence: CSASSSTGELFF. Written as DNA, the CDR3 is TGCAGTGCTAGCTCCAGCACCGGGGAGCTGTTTTTT.

This clonotype was counted many times. The rearrangement links TRBV29-1 to TRBJ2-1; 12 bases are shared with TRBD2. V lost 4 bases and J lost 6; bases outside the gene matches: 1. Germline assignment: CDR1 SQVTM and CDR2 ANQGSEA. CDR3 length: 13 amino acids. The CDR3 reads CSVASGGANEQFF. The CDR3, as DNA: TGCAGCGTTGCTAGCGGGGGGGCCAATGAGCAGTTCTTC.

This clonotype was counted at least ten times. This sequence joins TRBV5-1 and TRBJ2-6; the D gene could be TRBD1 or TRBD2 (5 bases each). V was cut by 4 bases and J by 2 bases, with 13 bases left in between. Germline V gene data show CDR1 as SGHRS and CDR2 as YFSETQ. CDR3 size: 16 residues. The DNA for the CDR3 is TGCGCCAGCAGCCCGGGGCCTAGCCCTGGGGCCAACGTCCTGACTTTC. Its translation: CASSPGPSPGANVLTF.

This clonotype was observed a few times. The V and J genes are TRBV10-3 and TRBJ2-7, with D uncertain. This CDR3 region has 16 residues. The germline gives CDR1 ENHRY, CDR2 SYGVKD. Trimming removed 3 bases at V and 0 bases at J, with 15 bases between. The CDR3, as DNA: TGTGCCATCAGTGACGTGTACCATTCTAGCTCCTACGAGCAGTACTTC. Its translation is CAISDVYHSSSYEQYF.

This clonotype has a count of ten or more. The chain recombines TRBV15 with TRBJ1-5, with D possibly being TRBD1 (6 bases). This CDR3 comprises 16 residues. V lost 0 bases and J 4 bases, leaving 13 bases between the germline ends. Germline CDR1 LNHNV, CDR2 YYDKDF (reference sequence). CDR3 nucleotide sequence: TGTGCCACCAGCAGAGATCGAACAGGGCTGAATCAGCCCCAGCATTTT. Protein: CATSRDRTGLNQPQHF.

This clonotype turned up a few times. The chain employs TRBV5-6 and TRBJ1-6, with 8 nucleotides matching TRBD1. Unmatched junction bases numbered 8, after V lost 7 bases and J lost 8 bases. This CDR3 is 14 amino acids long. Germline loops: CDR1 SGHDT, CDR2 YYEEEE. The CDR3 coding sequence is TGTGCCAGCCATACAGGGGGTGGTTATTCACCCCTCCACTTT. As protein: CASHTGGGYSPLHF.

The CDR3 DNA reads as TGTGCCAGCAGCCAAGGGACAGGGGTTCCTGAGCAGTTCTTC. This gives the protein CASSQGTGVPEQFF. This chain uses TRBV4-2 with TRBJ2-1; 9 bases map to TRBD1. Per the germline V gene, CDR1 is LGHNA and CDR2 is YNFKEQ. The CDR3 spans 14 residues. The V segment lost 1 base and the J segment 9 bases; nucleotides outside the gene matches: 4.

Only a few counts were recorded for this clonotype. This rearrangement joins TRBV2 to TRBJ1-3; D uncertain. This CDR3 has 15 residues. The germline V and J ends were trimmed by 3 bases and 0 bases, with 9 bases remaining between them. Germline assignment: CDR1 SNHLY and CDR2 FYNNEI. The CDR3 spells CASSDPRDSGNTIYF. The CDR3 nucleotides read TGTGCCAGCAGTGATCCGCGAGACTCTGGAAACACCATATATTTT.

This clonotype has more than one count but fewer than ten. The chain links TRBV30 to TRBJ2-5, with no clear D. The CDR3 is made up of 12 amino acids. CDR1 is GTSNPN, CDR2 SVGIG, per germline (reference sequence). Trimming pared 8 bases from V and 5 bases from J, leaving 15 bases between. The CDR3 DNA follows: TGTGCCGGGAAATGGGTTTACGAGACCCAGTACTTC. Translated: CAGKWVYETQYF.

This clonotype was seen many times. The chain carries TRBV18 and TRBJ2-7; possibly TRBD1 for D (5 bases). V lost 3 bases and J 5 bases, leaving 17 bases between the germline ends. This CDR3 comprises 15 residues. From germline, CDR1 is KGHSH and CDR2 LQKENI. CDR3 sequence: CASSPKVARAHEQYF. CDR3 bases: TGTGCCAGCTCACCTAAGGTCGCCAGGGCCCACGAGCAGTACTTC. Full variable domain (rest looked up from reference TRBV18 and TRBJ2-7): NAGVMQNPRHLVRRRGQEARLRCSPMKGHSHVYWYRQLPEEGLKFMVYLQKENIIDESGMPKERFSAEFPKEGPSILRIQQVVRGDSAAYFCASSPKVARAHEQYFGPGTRLTVT.

The chain has TRBV27 and TRBJ1-5, with D unresolved. There are 14 residues in the CDR3. V gave up 5 bases and J gave up 6 bases, with 14 bases separating them. The germline V gene has CDR1 MNHEY and CDR2 SMNVEV (reference sequence). The CDR3 protein is CASSVVGLSQPQHF. The DNA of the CDR3 is TGTGCCAGCAGTGTAGTCGGTTTAAGTCAGCCCCAGCATTTT.

This clonotype was found many times. The V gene is TRBV12-3 or TRBV12-4, the J gene TRBJ2-2; 7 nucleotides align to TRBD1. Trimming removed 5 bases from V and 5 bases from J; junction bases left unmatched: 5. The CDR3 is made up of 14 amino acids. The CDR3 spells CASSLDRSTGELFF. CDR3 DNA: TGTGCCAGCAGTCTGGACAGGAGTACCGGGGAGCTGTTTTTT.

This clonotype was seen repeatedly, ten times or more. The chain has TRBV20-1 and TRBJ2-1; 14 bases map to TRBD2. Germline CDR1 DFQATT, CDR2 SNEGSKA (reference sequence). The CDR3 totals 16 residues. After removal of 3 bases from V and 8 bases from J, the junction contained 9 bases not matched to a gene. The CDR3 region is CSARKGLAGERYEQFF. DNA for the CDR3: TGCAGTGCTAGGAAGGGACTAGCGGGAGAACGATATGAGCAGTTCTTC.

This rearrangement joins TRBV7-9 to TRBJ1-5; the D is unclear. CDR3 length: 15 residues. The germline CDR1 and CDR2 sequences are SEHNR and FQNEAQ (reference sequence). With 9 bases removed from V and 1 base from J, the gap between germline ends came to 16 bases. The DNA for the CDR3 is TGTGCCAGTCAGCTTAGCGGCGTGAGCAATCAGCCCCAGCATTTT. Its translation: CASQLSGVSNQPQHF.

For this clonotype: A much larger clone differs from this one at a single base, so this may be a read error. The chain has TRBV5-6 and TRBJ1-2; possibly TRBD1 for D (5 bases). This CDR3 comprises 12 residues. CDR1 SGHDT and CDR2 YYEEEE come from the germline V gene. CDR3 protein: CASSSGNCGYTF. CDR3 nucleotide sequence: TGTGCCAGCAGCTCAGGGAACTGTGGCTACACCTTC.

The V call is TRBV27, the J call TRBJ2-7; maybe TRBD1 (6 bases). Germline loops: CDR1 MNHEY, CDR2 SMNVEV (reference sequence). This CDR3 contains 16 residues. V gave up 4 bases and J gave up 0 bases, with 16 bases separating them. The DNA of the CDR3 is TGTGCCAGCAGTTCCCAGGGGCTCCCCCTCTCCTACGAGCAGTACTTC. It translates to CASSSQGLPLSYEQYF.

This clonotype appeared a few times. V and J are TRBV14 and TRBJ2-1, with D perhaps TRBD2 (6 bases). The CDR3 is 15 residues long. V shed 0 bases and J shed 12 bases, with 18 bases lying between them. Germline assignment: CDR1 SGHDN and CDR2 FVKESK. Here the CDR3 reads CASSQDGSGALGQFF. The CDR3 region has the DNA TGTGCCAGCAGCCAAGACGGGAGCGGAGCCTTGGGGCAGTTCTTC.

This sequence joins TRBV29-1 and TRBJ2-2; D is unclear. The V gene's germline CDR1 is SQVTM and CDR2 ANQGSEA. The V gene lost 7 bases and the J gene lost 4 bases, with 10 bases spanning the gap. The CDR3 length is 12 residues. CDR3 nucleotides: TGCAGCGCCATCGAATCCACCGGGGAGCTGTTTTTT. Its translation is CSAIESTGELFF.

This clonotype has more than one count but fewer than ten. This sequence joins TRBV6-6 and TRBJ1-5, with 8 bases that match TRBD1. CDR3 length: 16 amino acids. V shed 2 bases and J 5 bases; nucleotides not matched to a gene: 8. Looked up from germline, CDR1 is MNHNY and CDR2 is SVGAGI (reference sequence). Here the CDR3 reads CASSYGQGSWDQPQHF. DNA of the CDR3: TGTGCCAGCAGTTACGGACAGGGAAGTTGGGATCAGCCCCAGCATTTT.

This clonotype was counted only a few times. This chain joins TRBV16 and TRBJ1-4; TRBD1 matches at 10 bases. This CDR3 is 15 amino acids long. From germline, CDR1 is KGHSY and CDR2 FQNENV. V was clipped by 5 bases and J by 7 bases; unmatched bases: 7. The CDR3 here is CASSYWDRGAEKLFF. Here the CDR3 DNA reads TGTGCCAGCAGCTACTGGGACAGGGGCGCTGAAAAACTGTTTTTT.

This clonotype was recorded many times. The chain has TRBV4-1 and TRBJ2-1; 8 nucleotides line up with TRBD2. Unmatched junction bases numbered 16, after V lost 5 bases and J lost 10 bases. The CDR3 sequence is 16 residues long. CDR1 and CDR2 from the germline V gene are MGHRA and YSYEKL. CDR3 DNA sequence: TGCGCCAGCAGCATCGGTAGCGGGGCCCCCGGGGGGGAGCAGTTCTTC. This sequence encodes CASSIGSGAPGGEQFF.

This clonotype was picked up many times. The V and J genes are TRBV28 and TRBJ2-3; TRBD2 matches 10 bases. V was clipped by 8 bases and J by 1 base; unmatched bases: 9. The CDR3 length is 16 residues. Germline CDR1 MDHEN, CDR2 SYDVKM. The CDR3 loop reads CASGTSGAVGTDTQYF. CDR3 DNA: TGTGCCAGCGGAACTAGCGGGGCCGTAGGCACAGATACGCAGTATTTT.

This chain uses TRBV27 with TRBJ2-3; 9 bases are a match to TRBD2. The CDR3 has 15 amino acids. The junction had 5 bases not matched to a gene; V was cut back by 5 bases and J by 2 bases. The germline V gene has CDR1 MNHEY and CDR2 SMNVEV (reference sequence). This CDR3 is CASSPIAGATDTQYF. As DNA, the CDR3 is TGTGCCAGCAGTCCAATAGCGGGAGCCACAGATACGCAGTATTTT.

This clonotype was observed many times. The chain has TRBV5-1 and TRBJ1-2, with TRBD1 identical over 9 bases. Trimming cost V 0 bases and J 5 bases; bases outside gene matches: 5. The CDR3 totals 15 residues. Germline CDR1 and CDR2: SGHRS and YFSETQ. As DNA, the CDR3 is TGCGCCAGCAGCTTGGAGGGACAGGGTTTTTATGGCTACACCTTC. Its protein is CASSLEGQGFYGYTF.

This clonotype was detected a few times. The chain is built from TRBV27 and TRBJ2-3; D might be TRBD1 or TRBD2, each matching 5 bases. This CDR3 is 12 amino acids long. Germline CDR1 reads MNHEY; CDR2 reads SMNVEV (reference sequence). V lost 5 bases and J lost 9, with 12 bases in between. CDR3 nucleotides: TGTGCCAGCAGTCCCATTGGGGGAACGCAGTATTTT. It is translated as CASSPIGGTQYF.

This clonotype was seen ten or more times. V and J are TRBV7-7 and TRBJ2-5; the D gene is possibly TRBD1 (6 bases). There are 14 residues in the CDR3. V was shortened by 7 bases and J by 2 bases, with 14 bases between the two germline ends. CDR1 SSHAT and CDR2 FNYEAQ come from the germline V gene (reference sequence). The CDR3 loop is CASTADRFQETQYF. CDR3 DNA: TGTGCCAGCACCGCCGACAGGTTTCAAGAGACCCAGTACTTC. The full variable domain, completed using reference TRBV7-7 and TRBJ2-5, is GAGVSQSPRYKVTKRGQDVTLRCDPISSHATLYWYQQALGQGPEFLTYFNYEAQPDKSGLPSDRFSAERPEGSISTLTIQRTEQRDSAMYRCASTADRFQETQYFGPGTRLLVL.

This clonotype was counted only a few times. The chain links TRBV4-2 to TRBJ1-3, with D tentatively TRBD1 (5 bases). The ends were cut back, 0 bases at V and 5 bases at J, with 20 bases in the middle. CDR1 and CDR2 from the germline V gene are LGHNA and YNFKEQ. The CDR3 contains 18 residues. The CDR3, as DNA: TGTGCCAGCAGCCAAGACTCTCCACAGGTACAGCTGAGAAACACCATATATTTT. This sequence encodes CASSQDSPQVQLRNTIYF.

This rearrangement joins TRBV15 to TRBJ2-2; possibly TRBD2 for D (5 bases). Per the germline V gene, CDR1 is LNHNV and CDR2 is YYDKDF (reference sequence). This CDR3 comprises 15 residues. Trimming stripped 1 base from V and 4 bases from J, with 10 bases between. This CDR3 reads CATSRVLRVTGELFF. CDR3 nucleotide sequence: TGTGCCACCAGCAGAGTTCTGAGGGTCACCGGGGAGCTGTTTTTT.

The rearrangement links TRBV9 to TRBJ1-3; D is perhaps TRBD1 (5 bases). The CDR3 sequence is 14 residues long. V lost 0 bases and J 4 bases, leaving 8 bases between the germline ends. Germline V gives CDR1 SGDLS, CDR2 YYNGEE. The CDR3 spells CASSVEGTGNTIYF. For the CDR3, the DNA is TGTGCCAGCAGCGTAGAAGGGACCGGAAACACCATATATTTT.

This clonotype was seen ten or more times. The chain carries TRBV3-1 and TRBJ1-6, with 7 bases identical to TRBD1. Unmatched junction bases numbered 10, after V lost 4 bases and J lost 7 bases. CDR3 length: 16 residues. CDR1 and CDR2 from the germline V gene are LGHDT and YNNKEL (reference sequence). The CDR3 loop reads CASSPNPRGRNSPLHF. The CDR3 DNA sequence: TGTGCCAGCAGCCCTAACCCAAGGGGGCGGAATTCACCCCTCCACTTT. Together with reference TRBV3-1 and TRBJ1-6, the CDR3 gives the full variable domain: DTAVSQTPKYLVTQMGNDKSIKCEQNLGHDTMYWYKQDSKKFLKIMFSYNNKELIINETVPNRFSPKSPDKAHLNLHINSLELGDSAVYFCASSPNPRGRNSPLHFGNGTRLTVT.

This clonotype showed up just a few times. The chain is built from TRBV29-1 and TRBJ2-5; maybe TRBD1 (7 bases). In germline, CDR1 is SQVTM, CDR2 ANQGSEA. This CDR3 region has 13 residues. Between the trimmed V and J ends, which lost 2 bases and 5 bases, there was a span of 12 bases. The CDR3 loop reads CSVEKGAGETQYF. The CDR3 DNA reads TGCAGCGTTGAAAAGGGGGCGGGGGAGACCCAGTACTTC.

This clonotype has ten or more counts. V and J are TRBV24-1 and TRBJ2-3; possibly TRBD1 for D (5 bases). Germline CDR1 and CDR2: KGHDR and SFDVKD. V was pared by 6 bases and J by 2 bases, with 11 bases between. The CDR3 sequence is 14 residues long. This chain's CDR3 is CATSPTASTDTQYF. For the CDR3, the DNA is TGTGCCACCAGTCCGACAGCCTCCACAGATACGCAGTATTTT.